This passage covers 32 T cell receptor beta chains from one sample sequenced in a study of blood T cell repertoires in COVID-19. The data were produced by immunoSEQ multiplex PCR, yet TCRdb's version contains in-frame clones alone and is incomplete. The sample comprises 100,000 or so clones, about 91% of which are singletons, and about 18% rests with the top ten. Sequences were obtained from peripheral blood. The receptors were gathered from a man aged 45-65 years with acute or convalescent COVID-19.

The chain employs TRBV6-5 and TRBJ1-6; D is uncertain. Trimming shortened V by 0 bases and J by 7 bases, and 7 bases separated the two germline ends. Germline V gives CDR1 MNHEY, CDR2 SVGAGI. The CDR3 is made up of 14 amino acids. Written as DNA, the CDR3 is TGTGCCAGCAGTTACTCCGGTGAAAATTCACCCCTCCACTTT. This codes for CASSYSGENSPLHF.

CDR3 in amino acids: CASSIGRVNTGELFF. The CDR3 nucleotides are TGTGCCAGTAGTATTGGGCGGGTGAACACCGGGGAGCTGTTTTTT. This chain joins TRBV19 and TRBJ2-2; a weak D match, TRBD2 (5 bases). The V end was cut by 3 bases, the J end by 1 base, with 9 bases between. Germline CDR1 is LNHDA and CDR2 is SQIVND (reference sequence). The CDR3 runs to 15 residues.

The rearrangement links TRBV19 to TRBJ1-1, with 7 bases identical to TRBD1. J gave up 0 bases and V 11 bases, and 6 bases lay outside the gene matches. The CDR3 has 13 amino acids. Germline V gene sequence: CDR1 LNHDA, CDR2 SQIVND (reference sequence). The CDR3 region has the DNA TGTGCCGCTCGAGACAGGGTGAACACTGAAGCTTTCTTT. This sequence encodes CAARDRVNTEAFF.

The genes are TRBV27 and TRBJ2-5; a weak D match, TRBD2 (5 bases). The CDR3 has 14 amino acids. Germline V gene data show CDR1 as MNHEY and CDR2 as SMNVEV (reference sequence). Trimming removed 2 bases at V and 3 bases at J, with 10 bases between. CDR3 loop: CASSLAGREETQYF. In DNA, the CDR3 is TGTGCCAGCAGTTTAGCGGGCAGAGAAGAGACCCAGTACTTC.

Concerning this clone itself: At the DNA level, this CDR3 is encoded by other sequences in the same sample as well. CDR3 protein: CASSLDGSSNQPQHF. The CDR3, as DNA: TGCGCCAGCAGCTTGGACGGGAGCAGCAATCAGCCCCAGCATTTT. This sequence joins TRBV5-1 and TRBJ1-5; no clear D. Germline V gene lookup returns CDR1 SGHRS and CDR2 YFSETQ. V shed 0 bases and J shed 1 base, with 8 bases lying between them. The CDR3 contains 15 residues.

The chain combines TRBV3-1 (or the pseudogene TRBV3-2) with TRBJ2-3; TRBD2 aligns across 7 bases. Per germline, CDR1 LGHDT and CDR2 YNNKEL (reference sequence). The ends lost 2 bases at V and 1 base at J; junction bases unmatched: 6. This CDR3 contains 16 residues. The CDR3 here is CASSQRIGGGTDTQYF. The CDR3 bases are TGTGCCAGCAGCCAAAGGATTGGGGGGGGCACAGATACGCAGTATTTT.

The gene calls are TRBV7-6 and TRBJ2-5; TRBD2 agrees at 10 bases. J was trimmed by 3 bases and V by 5 bases; bases with no gene match: 12. The CDR3 spans 17 residues. CDR1 is SGHVS, CDR2 FNYEAQ, per germline. The CDR3 reads CASSTRPQRGGKETQYF. The CDR3, as DNA: TGTGCCAGCAGCACACGACCCCAGCGGGGGGGCAAAGAGACCCAGTACTTC.

The chain has TRBV27 and TRBJ1-5; 8 nucleotides agree with TRBD1. J was trimmed by 6 bases and V by 6 bases; bases with no gene match: 4. The CDR3 extends over 13 amino acids. Germline-derived CDR1 and CDR2 are MNHEY and SMNVEV (reference sequence). The CDR3, as DNA: TGTGCCAGCAGCGACAGGGGCAGTCAGCCCCAGCATTTT. This translates into CASSDRGSQPQHF.

The V call is TRBV4-2, the J call TRBJ1-5; D remains unclear. Germline V lookup: CDR1 LGHNA, CDR2 YNFKEQ. V was clipped by 1 base and J by 0 bases, with 10 bases between them. CDR3 length equals 16 residues. The CDR3 DNA reads TGTGCCAGCAGCCAAGGGGCAAGTAATAGCAATCAGCCCCAGCATTTT. This sequence encodes CASSQGASNSNQPQHF.

The rearrangement joins TRBV6-5 to TRBJ1-5; 8 nucleotides align to TRBD1. V trimming: 0 bases; J trimming: 10 bases; junction bases outside the gene matches: 5. Germline V CDR1 and CDR2: MNHEY, SVGAGI. The CDR3 spans 14 residues. CDR3 in amino acids: CASSYSAGGLPQHF. The CDR3 DNA follows: TGTGCCAGCAGTTACTCTGCAGGGGGCTTACCCCAGCATTTT.

The chain employs TRBV9 and TRBJ2-3; TRBD1 aligns across 7 bases. V was pared by 4 bases and J by 2 bases, with 4 bases of the junction left unmatched. Germline-derived CDR1 and CDR2 are SGDLS and YYNGEE. The CDR3 is 14 amino acids. In DNA form, the CDR3 reads TGTGCCAGCAGCCCGACAGGGAACACAGATACGCAGTATTTT. Translated: CASSPTGNTDTQYF.

CDR3 DNA sequence: TGTGCCAGCAGCCAAGATCGGGGGAGGAAGCAGTTCTTC. It is translated as CASSQDRGRKQFF. The rearrangement links TRBV3-1 (or the pseudogene TRBV3-2) to TRBJ2-1, with a tentative D call TRBD2 (6 bases). This CDR3 is built from 13 residues. The germline V and J ends were trimmed by 0 bases and 11 bases, with 11 bases remaining between them. Germline lookup yields CDR1 LGHDT and CDR2 YNNKEL (reference sequence).

This clone was detected only once. The gene calls are TRBV25-1 and TRBJ2-1; TRBD2 aligns across 8 bases. CDR1 and CDR2 (germline): MGHDK, SYGVNS. The junction had 0 bases not matched to a gene; V was cut back by 2 bases and J by 9 bases. The CDR3 is made up of 12 amino acids. The CDR3 here is CASSELAGEQFF. The CDR3 DNA reads as TGTGCCAGCAGTGAACTAGCGGGTGAGCAGTTCTTC.

The CDR3 here is CASSLAVMTNEKLFF. CDR3 coding DNA: TGTGCCAGCAGCCTCGCAGTTATGACTAATGAAAAACTGTTTTTT. The chain combines TRBV7-9 with TRBJ1-4, with D hard to call. The CDR3 consists of 15 residues. CDR1 and CDR2 (germline): SEHNR, FQNEAQ (reference sequence). V shed 5 bases and J shed 2 bases, with 12 bases lying between them.

This chain connects TRBV4-2 to TRBJ2-2, with TRBD1 matching 10 bases. The CDR3 is 18 residues long. V lost 4 bases and J lost 0; bases outside the gene matches: 8. Germline values: CDR1 LGHNA, CDR2 YNFKEQ. The CDR3 region has the DNA TGTGCCAGCAGCCCCCTTCGGACAGGGGGTTCGAACACCGGGGAGCTGTTTTTT. As protein: CASSPLRTGGSNTGELFF.

The chain joins TRBV7-6 to TRBJ1-4; 9 positions agree with TRBD1. The germline V gene has CDR1 SGHVS and CDR2 FNYEAQ. Losses at the gene ends were 7 bases for V and 7 bases for J; bases not matched to a gene: 7. The CDR3 spans 14 residues. Here the CDR3 DNA reads TGTGCCAGCACCGAGGGACAGGGAAGTGAAAAACTGTTTTTT. Its translation: CASTEGQGSEKLFF.

V is TRBV11-3 and J is TRBJ1-2; 7 positions match TRBD1. The ends lost 3 bases at V and 10 bases at J; junction bases unmatched: 5. This CDR3 is built from 12 residues. Germline V lookup: CDR1 SGHNT, CDR2 YENEEA. The CDR3: CASSFLQGDYTF. In nucleotides, the CDR3 is TGTGCCAGCAGCTTTCTTCAGGGGGACTACACCTTC.

This chain uses TRBV2 with TRBJ1-2; 7 bases map to TRBD1. Germline-derived CDR1 and CDR2 are SNHLY and FYNNEI. The J segment lost 2 bases and the V segment lost 9 bases, leaving 6 bases of the junction unmatched. The CDR3 runs to 13 residues. CDR3 sequence reads: CARGTENNYGYTF. CDR3 nucleotide sequence: TGTGCCAGGGGGACAGAGAACAACTATGGCTACACCTTC. Full variable domain (rest looked up from reference TRBV2 and TRBJ1-2): EPEVTQTPSHQVTQMGQEVILRCVPISNHLYFYWYRQILGQKVEFLVSFYNNEISEKSEIFDDQFSVERPDGSNFTLKIRSTKLEDSAMYFCARGTENNYGYTFGSGTRLTVV.

The chain has TRBV10-3 and TRBJ1-2; D remains ambiguous. CDR1 ENHRY and CDR2 SYGVKD come from the germline V gene. V lost 0 bases to trimming and J lost 3 bases, with 11 bases between them. The CDR3 totals 15 residues. The DNA for the CDR3 is TGTGCCATCAGTGAGTCAGAGCGGAGTTACTATGGCTACACCTTC. Protein: CAISESERSYYGYTF.

This rearrangement joins TRBV7-9 to TRBJ1-4; 10 nucleotides agree with TRBD1. Germline V lookup: CDR1 SEHNR, CDR2 FQNEAQ (reference sequence). The J segment lost 8 bases and the V segment lost 2 bases, leaving 11 bases of the junction unmatched. This CDR3 contains 17 residues. The CDR3 spells CASSLRTGGSHREKLFF. CDR3 DNA: TGTGCCAGCAGCTTAAGGACAGGGGGTAGTCACCGGGAAAAACTGTTTTTT.

This chain joins TRBV2 and TRBJ1-1; 12 bases line up with TRBD1. V shed 5 bases, J shed 7 bases, and the junction held 5 bases outside the gene matches. CDR3 length: 14 residues. The germline V gene has CDR1 SNHLY and CDR2 FYNNEI. The CDR3 DNA is TGTGCCAGCAGTCCGGGACAGGGGGCGGGTGAAGCTTTCTTT. Encoded protein: CASSPGQGAGEAFF.

This clone was seen a single time. The chain carries TRBV6-5 and TRBJ1-4; weak D call: TRBD1 (5 bases). The V gene's germline CDR1 is MNHEY and CDR2 SVGAGI. The CDR3 has 15 residues. V gave up 1 base and J gave up 8 bases, with 14 bases separating them. CDR3 sequence (DNA): TGTGCCAGCAGTTACTTGGGGGGTGCAGTGGAAAAACTGTTTTTT. This encodes CASSYLGGAVEKLFF.

The rearrangement links TRBV19 to TRBJ1-2, with 9 bases matching TRBD1. This CDR3 is built from 16 residues. Per the germline V gene, CDR1 is LNHDA and CDR2 is SQIVND (reference sequence). After removal of 3 bases from V and 4 bases from J, the junction contained 9 bases not matched to a gene. The CDR3 sequence is CASSISNTGGSYGYTF. The CDR3 DNA reads as TGTGCCAGTAGTATTAGTAATACAGGGGGCAGCTATGGCTACACCTTC.

This sequence joins TRBV15 and TRBJ1-1; the match to TRBD1 covers 9 bases. This CDR3 comprises 13 residues. Germline CDR1 LNHNV, CDR2 YYDKDF (reference sequence). CDR3 DNA sequence: TGTGCTTATGGGACAGGGAGGAACACTGAAGCTTTCTTT. Protein: CAYGTGRNTEAFF.

The V and J genes are TRBV10-2 and TRBJ1-1; D perhaps matches TRBD1 (5 bases). Germline assignment: CDR1 WSHSY and CDR2 SAAADI. Deletions cut 6 bases from V and 8 bases from J, with 16 bases between. The CDR3 totals 13 residues. This chain's CDR3 is CASSYDSLTEAFF. In DNA form, the CDR3 reads TGCGCCAGCAGCTACGACAGCCTTACCGAAGCTTTCTTT.

The chain combines TRBV19 with TRBJ1-2; TRBD1 matches at 7 bases. Germline lookup yields CDR1 LNHDA and CDR2 SQIVND (reference sequence). The length of the CDR3 is 15 residues. Unmatched junction bases numbered 10, after V lost 3 bases and J lost 6 bases. The CDR3 coding sequence is TGTGCCAGTAGTATTAAGGGGGCGCTCGGGAATGGCTACACCTTC. It specifies CASSIKGALGNGYTF. The full variable domain, in which reference TRBV19 and TRBJ1-2 provide the parts outside the CDR3, is DGGITQSPKYLFRKEGQNVTLSCEQNLNHDAMYWYRQDPGQGLRLIYYSQIVNDFQKGDIAEGYSVSREKKESFPLTVTSAQKNPTAFYLCASSIKGALGNGYTFGSGTRLTVV.

The V call is TRBV6-1, the J call TRBJ2-7; tentatively, D is TRBD1 (7 bases). Germline V gene sequence: CDR1 MNHNS, CDR2 SASEGT. V was shortened by 1 base and J by 5 bases, with 12 bases between the two germline ends. This CDR3 comprises 14 residues. CDR3 protein: CASSEGRGLHEQYF. As DNA, the CDR3 is TGTGCCAGCAGTGAAGGGAGGGGGCTACACGAGCAGTACTTC.

The count of this clone is one. CDR3 protein: CASSYPTSSRLNTEAFF. The CDR3 DNA sequence: TGTGCCAGCAGTTACCCAACCTCCTCCCGGTTGAACACTGAAGCTTTCTTT. V is TRBV6-2 or TRBV6-3 and J is TRBJ1-1; no firm D call. Trimming stripped 2 bases from V and 0 bases from J, with 16 bases between. The CDR3 consists of 17 residues. Germline assignment: CDR1 MNHEY and CDR2 SVGEGT.

The J gene is TRBJ2-1, the V gene TRBV19; the D gene is possibly TRBD2 (6 bases). The V end was cut by 10 bases, the J end by 5 bases, with 15 bases between. Germline V gene sequence: CDR1 LNHDA, CDR2 SQIVND (reference sequence). The CDR3 contains 13 residues. The CDR3 coding sequence is TGTGCCACCCAGGCGGGGAGGAACAATGAGCAGTTCTTC. Amino acid sequence: CATQAGRNNEQFF.

The chain combines TRBV9 with TRBJ2-2, with 7 nucleotides matching TRBD1. This CDR3 region has 14 residues. J lost 7 bases, V lost 4 bases, and 7 bases had no gene match. Germline lookup yields CDR1 SGDLS and CDR2 YYNGEE. The CDR3: CASSPTGVGGELFF. CDR3 sequence (DNA): TGTGCCAGCAGCCCTACAGGGGTCGGCGGGGAGCTGTTTTTT.

This sequence joins TRBV29-1 and TRBJ2-3, with D possibly being TRBD2 (5 bases). V was clipped by 5 bases and J by 6 bases, with 15 bases between them. Germline V lookup: CDR1 SQVTM, CDR2 ANQGSEA. The CDR3 has 13 residues. DNA of the CDR3: TGCAGCGTTCGGGCGGGCCCTGTGGATACGCAGTATTTT. Protein: CSVRAGPVDTQYF.

This chain uses TRBV4-1 with TRBJ2-5; TRBD2 matches at 9 bases. Per germline, CDR1 MGHRA and CDR2 YSYEKL. V lost 4 bases to trimming and J lost 4 bases; unmatched junction nucleotides: 10. This CDR3 spans 16 amino acids. CDR3 protein: CASSPSAGGPTETQYF. DNA for the CDR3: TGCGCCAGCAGCCCATCGGCGGGGGGGCCGACAGAGACCCAGTACTTC.